This T cell receptor (beta chain) was retrieved from a study of beta chain features in type 1 diabetes. Background on the study: Investigators examined roughly 99,000,000 sorted cells across all samples.

Germline CDR1 MNHEY, CDR2 SVGAGI. The CDR3 covers 15 residues. The V end lost 7 bases, the J end lost 6 bases, and 19 bases lay between the germline ends. Investigators reverse transcribed all isolated RNA, so they sequenced expressed TCRB transcripts. Profiling relied on immunoSEQ multiplex PCR, and the TCRdb table lists in-frame clones only, not all of them. The top ten clones hold 0.55% to 0.8% of a sample with fewer than 200,000 clones, roughly an eighth of them seen once. Details on this clone: Its specificity is not known.

Study results and caveats: Individuals with type 1 diabetes displayed fewer insertions and more deletions at VDJ junctions. Using cDNA template may skew counts toward highly expressing activated cells.

The chain employs TRBV6-5 and TRBJ2-1, with a possible D match to TRBD2 (6 bases). Sequenced material: central memory CD4+ T cells from blood. The origin of this receptor is a woman aged 18 to 35 in good health. The DNA for the CDR3 is TGTGCCAGCAATCTGGGGAGCGGGCAGTTCAATGAGCAGTTCTTC. Encoded protein: CASNLGSGQFNEQFF.